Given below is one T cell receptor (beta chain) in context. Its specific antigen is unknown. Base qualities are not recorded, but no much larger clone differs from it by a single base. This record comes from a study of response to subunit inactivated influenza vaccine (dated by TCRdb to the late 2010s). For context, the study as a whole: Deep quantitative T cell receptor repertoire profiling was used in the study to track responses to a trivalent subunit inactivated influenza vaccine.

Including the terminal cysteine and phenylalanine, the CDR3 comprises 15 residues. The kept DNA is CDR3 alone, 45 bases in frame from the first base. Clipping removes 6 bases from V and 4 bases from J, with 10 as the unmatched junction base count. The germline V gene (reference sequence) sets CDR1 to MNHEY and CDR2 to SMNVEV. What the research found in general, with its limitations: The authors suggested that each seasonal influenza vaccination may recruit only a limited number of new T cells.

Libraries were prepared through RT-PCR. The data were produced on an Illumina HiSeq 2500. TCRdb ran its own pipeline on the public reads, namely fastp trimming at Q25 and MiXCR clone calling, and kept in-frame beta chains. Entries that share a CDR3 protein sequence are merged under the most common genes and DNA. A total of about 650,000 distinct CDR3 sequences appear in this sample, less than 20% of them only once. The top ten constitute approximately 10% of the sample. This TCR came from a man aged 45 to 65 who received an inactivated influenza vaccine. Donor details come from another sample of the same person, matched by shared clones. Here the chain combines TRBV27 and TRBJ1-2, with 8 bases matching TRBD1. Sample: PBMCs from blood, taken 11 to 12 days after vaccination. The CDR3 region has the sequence CASSNGQGFLYGYTF. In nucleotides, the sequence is TGTGCCAGCAGCAACGGACAGGGATTTCTCTATGGCTACACCTTC.